This TCR beta chain is from a study of cytomegalovirus exposure and HLA in healthy donors. A note on this clone: What it recognizes is unknown.

The J segment lost 0 bases and the V segment lost 0 bases, leaving 5 bases of the junction unmatched. Germline V CDR1 and CDR2: SGHTS, YDEGEE. The CDR3 has 17 residues. Study-wide points: The likely explanation for a cluster of highly shared sequence variants was sequencing artifact. Earlier analysis yielded a pattern in which most TCR beta V segments were productive about 90% or about 30% of the time.

Amplification used 60 Vbeta primers and 13 Jbeta primers. Some clones are missing from TCRdb's copy, which holds only in-frame ones; the method was immunoSEQ multiplex PCR. The data hold around 150,000 clones, with around nine tenths observed a single time. The source of this sequence is a woman aged 25 to 45 in good health and CMV-seronegative. Sequenced material: PBMCs. The chain employs TRBV5-8 and TRBJ1-4, with TRBD1 matching 7 bases. Here the CDR3 DNA reads TGTGCCAGCAGCTTGGACAGGGGCCCTACAACTAATGAAAAACTGTTTTTT. Encoded protein: CASSLDRGPTTNEKLFF.